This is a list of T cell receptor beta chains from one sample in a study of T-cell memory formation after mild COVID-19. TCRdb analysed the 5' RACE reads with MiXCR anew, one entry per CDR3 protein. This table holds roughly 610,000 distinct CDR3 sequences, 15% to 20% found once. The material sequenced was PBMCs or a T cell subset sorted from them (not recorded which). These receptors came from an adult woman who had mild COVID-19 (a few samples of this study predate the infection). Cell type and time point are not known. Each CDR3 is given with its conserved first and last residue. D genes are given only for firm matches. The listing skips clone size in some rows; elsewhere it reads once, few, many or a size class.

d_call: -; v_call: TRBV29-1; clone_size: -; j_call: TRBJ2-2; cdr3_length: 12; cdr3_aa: CSDRTYTGELFF; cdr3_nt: TGCAGCGATCGGACCTACACCGGGGAGCTGTTTTTT
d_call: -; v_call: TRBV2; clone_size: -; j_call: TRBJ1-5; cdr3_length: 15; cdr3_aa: CASSEASGSNQPQHF; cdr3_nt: TGTGCCAGCAGTGAAGCTTCCGGCAGCAATCAGCCCCAGCATTTT
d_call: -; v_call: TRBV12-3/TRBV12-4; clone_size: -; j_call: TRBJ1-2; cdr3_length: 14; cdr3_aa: CASSPRGAAAGYTF; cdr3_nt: TGTGCCAGCAGCCCAAGGGGCGCGGCGGCTGGCTACACCTTC
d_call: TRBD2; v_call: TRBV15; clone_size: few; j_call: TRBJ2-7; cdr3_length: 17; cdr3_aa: CATSRDASGGPSHEQYF; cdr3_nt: TGTGCCACCAGCAGAGACGCTAGCGGGGGCCCTTCCCACGAGCAGTACTTC
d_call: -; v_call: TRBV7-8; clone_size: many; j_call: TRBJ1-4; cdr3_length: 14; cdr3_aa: CASSYVLENEKLFF; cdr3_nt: TGTGCCAGCAGCTACGTCCTGGAGAATGAAAAACTGTTTTTT
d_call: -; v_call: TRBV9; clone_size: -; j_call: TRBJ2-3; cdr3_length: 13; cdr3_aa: CASSVGGADTQYF; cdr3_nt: TGTGCCAGCAGCGTAGGAGGAGCAGATACGCAGTATTTT
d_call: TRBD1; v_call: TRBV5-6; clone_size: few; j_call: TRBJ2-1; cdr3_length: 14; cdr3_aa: CASSLGTGRNEQFF; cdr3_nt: TGTGCCAGCAGCTTGGGGACAGGTAGAAATGAGCAGTTCTTC
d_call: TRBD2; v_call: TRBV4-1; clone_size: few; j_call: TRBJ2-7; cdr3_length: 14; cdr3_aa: CASSQDLYSGAQYF; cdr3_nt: TGCGCCAGCAGCCAAGACCTTTATAGCGGGGCGCAGTACTTC
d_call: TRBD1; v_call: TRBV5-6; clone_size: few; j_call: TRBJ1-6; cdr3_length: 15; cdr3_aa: CASSLIGTAEKPLHF; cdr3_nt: TGTGCCAGCAGCTTGATCGGGACAGCCGAAAAGCCCCTCCACTTT
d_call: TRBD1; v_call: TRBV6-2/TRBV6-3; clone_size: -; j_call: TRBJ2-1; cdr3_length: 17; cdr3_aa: CASTDKDRVSSYNEQFF; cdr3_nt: TGTGCCAGCACCGATAAGGACAGGGTGAGCTCCTACAATGAGCAGTTCTTC
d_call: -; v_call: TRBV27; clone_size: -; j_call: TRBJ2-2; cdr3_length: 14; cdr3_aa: CASGRGTNTGELFF; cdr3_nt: TGTGCCAGCGGACGGGGTACGAACACCGGGGAGCTGTTTTTT
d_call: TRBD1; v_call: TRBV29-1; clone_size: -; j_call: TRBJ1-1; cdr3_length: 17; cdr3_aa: CSVYSGTGGLGDTEAFF; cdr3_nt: TGCAGCGTCTACTCCGGGACAGGGGGCCTCGGGGACACTGAAGCTTTCTTT
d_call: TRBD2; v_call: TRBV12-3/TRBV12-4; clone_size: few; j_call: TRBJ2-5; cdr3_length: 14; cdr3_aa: CASSPGTIRETQYF; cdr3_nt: TGTGCCAGCAGCCCCGGGACTATCAGGGAGACCCAGTACTTC
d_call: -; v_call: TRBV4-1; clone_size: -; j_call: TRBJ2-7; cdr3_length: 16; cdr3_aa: CASSQVRTGLPYEQYF; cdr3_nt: TGCGCCAGCAGCCAAGTCCGTACGGGATTGCCTTACGAGCAGTACTTC
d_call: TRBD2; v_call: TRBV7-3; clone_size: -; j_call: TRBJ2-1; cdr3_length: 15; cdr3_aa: CASSLGLASRNEQFF; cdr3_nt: TGTGCCAGCAGTCTGGGACTAGCGTCTCGCAATGAGCAGTTCTTC
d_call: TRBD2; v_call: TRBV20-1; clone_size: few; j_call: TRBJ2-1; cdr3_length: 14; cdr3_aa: CSASRGREGREQFF; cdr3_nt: TGCAGTGCTAGTAGGGGGCGGGAGGGCCGTGAGCAGTTCTTC
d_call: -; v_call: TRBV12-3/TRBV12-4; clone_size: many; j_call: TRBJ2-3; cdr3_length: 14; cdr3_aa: CASSSFAGQTTQYF; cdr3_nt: TGTGCCAGCAGTTCTTTCGCCGGACAGACCACGCAGTATTTT
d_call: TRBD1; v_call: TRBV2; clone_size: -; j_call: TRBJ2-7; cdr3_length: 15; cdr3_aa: CASTLPGTGLYEQYF; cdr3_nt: TGTGCCAGCACCCTCCCCGGGACAGGGCTGTACGAGCAGTACTTC
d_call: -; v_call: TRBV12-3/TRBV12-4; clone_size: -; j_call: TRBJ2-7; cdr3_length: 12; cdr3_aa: CASSSLGDEQYF; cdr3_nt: TGTGCCAGCAGTTCGTTAGGGGACGAGCAGTACTTC
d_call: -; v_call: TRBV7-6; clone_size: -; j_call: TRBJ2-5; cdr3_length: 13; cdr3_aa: CASSLLGEGTQYF; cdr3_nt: TGTGCCAGCAGCTTACTAGGGGAAGGGACCCAGTACTTC
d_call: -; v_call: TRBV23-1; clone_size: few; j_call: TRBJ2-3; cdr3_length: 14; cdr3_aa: CASSRGSRPDTQYF; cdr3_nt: TGCGCCAGCAGTCGAGGGTCGAGACCAGATACGCAGTATTTT
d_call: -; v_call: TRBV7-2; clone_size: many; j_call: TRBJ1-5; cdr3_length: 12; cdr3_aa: CASSSLYQPQHF; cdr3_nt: TGTGCCAGCAGCTCCCTGTATCAGCCCCAGCATTTT
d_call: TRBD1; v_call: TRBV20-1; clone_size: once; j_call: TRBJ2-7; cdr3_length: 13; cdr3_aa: CSARTGISYEQYF; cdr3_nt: TGCAGTGCAAGGACAGGGATCTCCTACGAGCAGTACTTC
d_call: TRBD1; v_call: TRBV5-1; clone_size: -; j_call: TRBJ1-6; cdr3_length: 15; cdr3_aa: CASSERDSPNSPLHF; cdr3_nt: TGCGCCAGCAGCGAAAGGGACAGTCCTAATTCACCCCTCCACTTT
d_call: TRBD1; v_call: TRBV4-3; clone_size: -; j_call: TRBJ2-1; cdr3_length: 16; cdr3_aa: CASSQDDRGGRNEQFF; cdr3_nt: TGCGCCAGCAGCCAGGACGACAGGGGCGGTCGCAATGAGCAGTTCTTC
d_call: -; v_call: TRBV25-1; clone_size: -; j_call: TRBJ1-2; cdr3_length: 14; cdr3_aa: CASSEVSRGEGYTF; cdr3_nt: TGTGCCAGCAGTGAGGTTTCAAGGGGGGAAGGCTACACCTTC
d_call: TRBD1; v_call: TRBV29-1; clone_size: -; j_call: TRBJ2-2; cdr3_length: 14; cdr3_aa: CSVSGTGITGELFF; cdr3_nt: TGCAGCGTCTCCGGGACAGGGATCACCGGGGAGCTGTTTTTT
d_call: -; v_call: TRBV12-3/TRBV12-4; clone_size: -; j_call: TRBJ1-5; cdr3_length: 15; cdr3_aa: CASSFAGGEGQPQHF; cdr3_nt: TGTGCCAGCAGTTTCGCGGGGGGAGAAGGTCAGCCCCAGCATTTT
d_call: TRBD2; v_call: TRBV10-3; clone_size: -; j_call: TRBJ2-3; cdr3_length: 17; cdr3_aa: CAISDPGLAGETDTQYF; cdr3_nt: TGTGCCATCAGCGACCCGGGACTAGCGGGAGAGACAGATACGCAGTATTTT
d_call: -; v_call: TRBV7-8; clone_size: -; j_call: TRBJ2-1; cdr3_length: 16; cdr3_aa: CASSLARKPAYNEQFF; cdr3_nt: TGTGCCAGCAGCTTAGCACGCAAGCCGGCTTACAATGAGCAGTTCTTC
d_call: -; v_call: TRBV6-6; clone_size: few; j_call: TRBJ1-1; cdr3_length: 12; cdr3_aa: CASTPSGPEAFF; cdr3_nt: TGTGCCAGCACCCCTTCGGGGCCGGAAGCTTTCTTT
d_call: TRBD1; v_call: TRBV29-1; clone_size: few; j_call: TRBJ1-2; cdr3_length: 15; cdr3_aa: CSVEGRGPVWYGYTF; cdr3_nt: TGCAGCGTTGAAGGCAGGGGGCCCGTGTGGTATGGCTACACCTTC
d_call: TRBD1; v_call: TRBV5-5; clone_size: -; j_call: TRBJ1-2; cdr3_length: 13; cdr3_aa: CASSPTGTGDYTF; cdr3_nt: TGTGCCAGCAGCCCAACAGGGACAGGGGACTACACCTTC
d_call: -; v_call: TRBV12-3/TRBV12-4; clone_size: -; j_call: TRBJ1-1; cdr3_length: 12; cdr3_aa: CASSRGDPEAFF; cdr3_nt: TGTGCCAGCAGCCGGGGGGATCCTGAAGCTTTCTTT
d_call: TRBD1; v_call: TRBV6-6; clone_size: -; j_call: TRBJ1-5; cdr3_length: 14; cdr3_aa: CASVEGQAWQPQHF; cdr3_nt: TGTGCCAGCGTTGAGGGACAGGCTTGGCAGCCCCAGCATTTT
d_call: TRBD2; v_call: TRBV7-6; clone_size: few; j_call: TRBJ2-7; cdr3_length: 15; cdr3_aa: CASSLGPGGVYEQYF; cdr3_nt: TGTGCCAGCAGCTTAGGTCCCGGGGGGGTCTACGAGCAGTACTTC
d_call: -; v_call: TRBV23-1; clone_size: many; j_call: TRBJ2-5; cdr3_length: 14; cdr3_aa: CASSQSVQRETQYF; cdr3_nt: TGCGCCAGCAGTCAATCAGTCCAGCGGGAGACCCAGTACTTC
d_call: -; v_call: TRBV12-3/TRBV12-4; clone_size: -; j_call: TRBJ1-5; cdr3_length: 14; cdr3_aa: CASSLAGINQPQHF; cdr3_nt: TGTGCCAGCAGTTTGGCAGGGATCAATCAGCCCCAGCATTTT
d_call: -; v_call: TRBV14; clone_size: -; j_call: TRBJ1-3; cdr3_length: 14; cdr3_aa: CASSQVGPWDTIYF; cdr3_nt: TGTGCCAGCAGCCAAGTGGGGCCGTGGGACACCATATATTTT
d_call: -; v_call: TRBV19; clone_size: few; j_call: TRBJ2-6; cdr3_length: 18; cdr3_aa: CASSIRRRESSGANVLTF; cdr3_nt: TGTGCCAGTAGTATCCGACGCAGGGAGAGCTCTGGGGCCAACGTCCTGACTTTC
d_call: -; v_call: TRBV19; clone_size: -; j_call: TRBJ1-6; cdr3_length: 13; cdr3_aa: CASSPRGNSPLHF; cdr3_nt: TGTGCCAGTAGTCCTCGGGGTAATTCACCCCTCCACTTT
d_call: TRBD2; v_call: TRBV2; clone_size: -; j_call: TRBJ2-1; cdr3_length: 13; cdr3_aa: CASRRLAPPEQFF; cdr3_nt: TGTGCCAGCAGGCGACTAGCGCCCCCTGAGCAGTTCTTC